The 32 T cell receptor beta chains presented below share a single source sample, sequenced in a study of OX40 agonist ivuxolimab in advanced cancers. Profiling relied on immunoSEQ multiplex PCR, and the TCRdb table lists in-frame clones only, not all of them. The sample has 95,000 to 150,000 clones; 93% are singletons. The source was CD4+ or CD8+ T cells sorted from blood, collected in a trial of the OX40 agonist ivuxolimab. All receptors come from an adult with an advanced solid tumor such as melanoma, head and neck, liver or kidney cancer.

This sequence joins TRBV28 and TRBJ1-6; a weak D match, TRBD1 (5 bases). There are 14 residues in the CDR3. Deletions cut 6 bases from V and 8 bases from J, with 14 bases between. From germline, CDR1 is MDHEN and CDR2 SYDVKM. This CDR3 is CASSPGRRDSPLHF. The CDR3 bases are TGTGCCAGCAGCCCGGGACGGAGAGATTCACCCCTCCACTTT.

The chain carries TRBV29-1 and TRBJ2-5, with D possibly TRBD1 on 7 matching bases. The length of the CDR3 is 13 residues. CDR1 is SQVTM, CDR2 ANQGSEA, per germline. Trimming left V 7 bases short and J 5 bases short, with 17 bases between. The CDR3 region is CSAEKGAGETQYF. CDR3 coding DNA: TGCAGCGCCGAAAAGGGGGCGGGGGAGACCCAGTACTTC.

The rearrangement uses TRBV5-1 and TRBJ2-7; 8 bases agree with TRBD2. CDR1 and CDR2 from the germline V gene are SGHRS and YFSETQ. The CDR3 extends over 16 amino acids. The V gene end was trimmed by 0 bases and the J gene end by 6 bases; junction bases not matched to a gene: 11. The CDR3 coding sequence is TGCGCCAGCAGCTTGGTAGCGGGATCCGGTGGGCGCGAGCAGTACTTC. It yields the protein CASSLVAGSGGREQYF.

This chain links TRBV28 with TRBJ2-1; possibly TRBD1 or TRBD2 for D (5 bases each). The CDR3 loop spans 15 amino acids. V lost 3 bases and J lost 7, with 16 bases in between. Germline V gene sequence: CDR1 MDHEN, CDR2 SYDVKM. CDR3 in amino acids: CASSLTNRGMNEQFF. The CDR3 DNA sequence: TGTGCCAGCAGTTTGACGAATCGGGGCATGAATGAGCAGTTCTTC. The variable domain in full, with the rest retrieved from reference TRBV28 and TRBJ2-1, is DVKVTQSSRYLVKRTGEKVFLECVQDMDHENMFWYRQDPGLGLRLIYFSYDVKMKEKGDIPEGYSVSREKKERFSLILESASTNQTSMYLCASSLTNRGMNEQFFGPGTRLTVL.

The J gene is TRBJ1-1, the V gene TRBV11-2, with TRBD1 identical over 8 bases. The germline gives CDR1 SGHAT, CDR2 FQNNGV. Trimming removed 1 base from V and 6 bases from J; junction bases left unmatched: 10. The CDR3 contains 16 residues. CDR3 amino acids: CASSLGGQVRGAEAFF. CDR3 DNA: TGTGCCAGCAGCTTAGGGGGACAGGTCCGGGGAGCTGAAGCTTTCTTT.

The chain joins TRBV2 to TRBJ2-7; no clear D gene. Per germline, CDR1 SNHLY and CDR2 FYNNEI. With 9 bases removed from V and 7 bases from J, the gap between germline ends came to 13 bases. There are 11 residues in the CDR3. The chain's CDR3 is CARSRDVEQYF. In DNA form, the CDR3 reads TGTGCCAGGAGTAGAGACGTTGAGCAGTACTTC.

The rearrangement links TRBV28 to TRBJ1-5; TRBD1 is a possible D gene (6 bases). The CDR3 contains 15 residues. Germline loops: CDR1 MDHEN, CDR2 SYDVKM. V was pared by 5 bases and J by 2 bases, with 13 bases between. CDR3 region: CASSPFRQGNQPQHF. CDR3 sequence (DNA): TGTGCCAGCAGTCCTTTTCGACAGGGCAATCAGCCCCAGCATTTT.

The chain has TRBV28 and TRBJ1-2, with a tentative D call TRBD1 (5 bases). The CDR3 totals 17 residues. Trimming cost V 4 bases and J 5 bases, with 23 bases left between them. The germline V gene has CDR1 MDHEN and CDR2 SYDVKM. The CDR3 DNA reads as TGTGCCAGCAGTTCGGTATCATCGGGCAGGGAAGCGTATGGCTACACCTTC. Encoded protein: CASSSVSSGREAYGYTF.

Comment on this clone: One end of the junction does not line up with germline, which may come from a read error. The CDR3 loop is CASSFRTGVLLW. The DNA of the CDR3 is TGTGCCAGCAGCTTTAGGACAGGGGTGCTCTTGTGG. The chain uses TRBV7-9 and TRBJ1-4; 9 bases match TRBD1. There are 12 residues in the CDR3. The V gene's germline CDR1 is SEHNR and CDR2 FQNEAQ (reference sequence).

The genes are TRBV27 and TRBJ2-7; tentatively, D is TRBD2 (7 bases). The CDR3 covers 13 residues. Germline V gene data show CDR1 as MNHEY and CDR2 as SMNVEV (reference sequence). Trimming stripped 3 bases from V and 7 bases from J, with 13 bases between. The CDR3 region is CASSFRGAREQYF. The DNA of the CDR3 is TGTGCCAGCAGTTTCCGGGGGGCGCGTGAGCAGTACTTC.

V is TRBV19 and J is TRBJ1-1; D gene unclear. CDR3 length equals 12 residues. V dropped 3 bases and J dropped 8 bases, with 10 bases sitting between them. Germline V lookup: CDR1 LNHDA, CDR2 SQIVND (reference sequence). The CDR3 DNA is TGTGCCAGTAGTATGGGAGTCAAAGAAGCTTTCTTT. Amino acids: CASSMGVKEAFF.

The chain links TRBV19 to TRBJ2-5; 14 bases match TRBD2. CDR3 length: 17 amino acids. Germline loops: CDR1 LNHDA, CDR2 SQIVND (reference sequence). The J segment lost 2 bases and the V segment lost 5 bases, leaving 7 bases of the junction unmatched. DNA of the CDR3: TGTGCCAGTAGTGCCGGGACTAGCGGGAGTAGACAAGAGACCCAGTACTTC. Its translation is CASSAGTSGSRQETQYF.

V usage is TRBV5-1 and J usage is TRBJ1-3, with D maybe TRBD1 (5 bases). There are 17 residues in the CDR3. Germline values: CDR1 SGHRS, CDR2 YFSETQ. Trimming cost V 4 bases and J 0 bases, with 17 bases left between them. The CDR3 DNA reads TGCGCCAGCAGCGGCGGCTCTACAGGTTTCTCTGGAAACACCATATATTTT. It encodes CASSGGSTGFSGNTIYF.

The rearrangement joins TRBV7-2 to TRBJ1-4; 8 bases match TRBD1. The trim removed 5 bases at V and 4 bases at J, leaving 3 bases unmatched. The CDR3 totals 14 residues. Germline CDR1 SGHTA, CDR2 FQGNSA. In DNA form, the CDR3 reads TGTGCCAGCAGCCGCGACAGGGGTAATGAAAAACTGTTTTTT. It is translated as CASSRDRGNEKLFF.

The J gene is TRBJ2-2, the V gene TRBV11-2, with no clear D. CDR3 length: 12 amino acids. CDR1 is SGHAT and CDR2 is FQNNGV in the germline V gene. V lost 5 bases, J lost 4 bases, and 5 bases lay in between. In nucleotides, the CDR3 is TGTGCCAGCAGCGGAATCACCGGGGAGCTGTTTTTT. It codes for CASSGITGELFF.

V and J are TRBV21-1 and TRBJ2-2; TRBD2 reflects the table's D call only, with no check against the DNA. TRBV21-1 is deemed a pseudogene. CDR3 length: 16 residues. The CDR3 protein is CASSKTLAGESGELFF. The CDR3 DNA reads as TGTGCCAGCAGCAAAACGCTAGCGGGGGAGAGCGGGGAGCTGTTTTTT.

V usage is TRBV14 and J usage is TRBJ2-6; D uncertain. The CDR3 loop spans 14 amino acids. V lost 4 bases, J lost 2 bases, and 6 bases lay in between. The V gene's germline CDR1 is SGHDN and CDR2 FVKESK. CDR3 residues: CASSPPTGANVLTF. The CDR3 DNA reads as TGTGCCAGCAGCCCGCCCACTGGGGCCAACGTCCTGACTTTC. Variable domain in full (rest from reference TRBV14 and TRBJ2-6): EAGVTQFPSHSVIEKGQTVTLRCDPISGHDNLYWYRRVMGKEIKFLLHFVKESKQDESGMPNNRFLAERTGGTYSTLKVQPAELEDSGVYFCASSPPTGANVLTFGAGSRLTVL.

The chain is built from TRBV5-1 and TRBJ1-1; 7 bases fit TRBD1. Germline values: CDR1 SGHRS, CDR2 YFSETQ. The CDR3 totals 14 residues. The V gene end was trimmed by 4 bases and the J gene end by 4 bases; junction bases not matched to a gene: 7. The chain's CDR3 is CASSQGVGGTEAFF. CDR3 coding DNA: TGCGCCAGCAGCCAGGGGGTTGGGGGCACTGAAGCTTTCTTT.

V gene TRBV6-6 combines with J gene TRBJ2-6, with D possibly being TRBD1 (6 bases). Trimming took off 4 bases at V and 0 bases at J, with 10 bases between the two ends. From germline, CDR1 is MNHNY and CDR2 SVGAGI (reference sequence). The CDR3 spans 16 residues. The DNA for the CDR3 is TGTGCCAGCAGTTCAACAGGGAGCTCTGGGGCCAACGTCCTGACTTTC. It yields the protein CASSSTGSSGANVLTF.

The rearrangement links TRBV6-1 to TRBJ1-3; D ambiguous. The CDR3 spans 14 residues. V was trimmed by 6 bases and J by 4 bases, leaving 13 bases between them. Germline V gene lookup returns CDR1 MNHNS and CDR2 SASEGT. CDR3 in DNA: TGTGCCAGCAGCGTCGGGTTAAAGGGAAACACCATATATTTT. This gives the protein CASSVGLKGNTIYF.

The rearrangement uses TRBV7-2 and TRBJ2-2; 11 bases map to TRBD2. V lost 1 base, J lost 5 bases, and 6 bases stayed unmatched. CDR3 length: 17 residues. Germline V gene sequence: CDR1 SGHTA, CDR2 FQGNSA. The CDR3 here is CASSLVASGRHTGELFF. The DNA of the CDR3 is TGTGCCAGCAGCTTAGTGGCTAGCGGGAGGCATACCGGGGAGCTGTTTTTT.

The rearrangement uses TRBV5-4 and TRBJ2-5; the D call may be TRBD1 or TRBD2 (5 bases each). The CDR3 covers 13 residues. The germline gives CDR1 SGHNT, CDR2 YYREEE (reference sequence). V was clipped by 4 bases and J by 4 bases, with 11 bases between them. The CDR3 DNA is TGTGCCAGCAGCGAGAGGGGAGCAGAGACCCAGTACTTC. It translates to CASSERGAETQYF.

The chain combines TRBV6-5 with TRBJ1-2; D gene ambiguous. V dropped 2 bases and J dropped 2 bases, with 6 bases sitting between them. The CDR3 runs to 13 residues. Per germline, CDR1 MNHEY and CDR2 SVGAGI. Written as DNA, the CDR3 is TGTGCCAGCAGTTACGGAAGGAACTATGGCTACACCTTC. Amino acids: CASSYGRNYGYTF.

The chain is built from TRBV16 and TRBJ1-3; 9 bases are shared with TRBD1. Germline V gives CDR1 KGHSY, CDR2 FQNENV. CDR3 length equals 13 residues. Germline trimming cut 4 bases from V and 7 bases from J; bases unmatched to any gene: 2. The CDR3 loop reads CASSLGQGNTIYF. The DNA of the CDR3 is TGTGCCAGCAGCCTTGGACAGGGGAACACCATATATTTT.

V usage is TRBV19 and J usage is TRBJ2-1, with 7 nucleotides matching TRBD2. The germline CDR1 and CDR2 sequences are LNHDA and SQIVND (reference sequence). V gave up 5 bases and J gave up 1 base; unmatched junction bases: 8. This CDR3 region has 16 residues. CDR3 nucleotide sequence: TGTGCCAGTAGTTGGTCCACGGGGGGTTCCTACAATGAGCAGTTCTTC. Translated, it gives CASSWSTGGSYNEQFF. The full variable domain, in which reference TRBV19 and TRBJ2-1 provide the parts outside the CDR3, is DGGITQSPKYLFRKEGQNVTLSCEQNLNHDAMYWYRQDPGQGLRLIYYSQIVNDFQKGDIAEGYSVSREKKESFPLTVTSAQKNPTAFYLCASSWSTGGSYNEQFFGPGTRLTVL.

The genes are TRBV5-1 and TRBJ1-1; 8 nucleotides align to TRBD1. CDR3 length: 18 residues. Per germline, CDR1 SGHRS and CDR2 YFSETQ. V lost 0 bases and J lost 5; bases outside the gene matches: 15. CDR3 loop: CASSLAGQGGVMRTEAFF. The CDR3 nucleotides are TGCGCCAGCAGCTTGGCCGGACAGGGAGGAGTGATGAGGACTGAAGCTTTCTTT.

The chain recombines TRBV5-5 with TRBJ2-1; TRBD2 agrees at 9 bases. The CDR3 runs 15 residues. Trimming removed 0 bases from V and 9 bases from J; junction bases left unmatched: 7. Germline CDR1 is SGHKS and CDR2 is YYEKEE (reference sequence). This CDR3 is CASSLVGTSPFEQFF. DNA of the CDR3: TGTGCCAGCAGCTTGGTCGGGACTAGCCCTTTTGAGCAGTTCTTC.

The V and J genes are TRBV7-2 and TRBJ2-2, with D possibly TRBD1 on 5 matching bases. The CDR3 has 14 amino acids. Trimming removed 3 bases at V and 6 bases at J, with 11 bases between. The germline CDR1 and CDR2 sequences are SGHTA and FQGNSA. The CDR3 region has the DNA TGTGCCAGCAGCTTTGGCAGGGTGTCCGGGGAGCTGTTTTTT. This gives the protein CASSFGRVSGELFF.

The chain couples TRBV19 to TRBJ2-1, with D possibly matching TRBD1 (6 bases). The length of the CDR3 is 14 residues. In germline, CDR1 is LNHDA, CDR2 SQIVND (reference sequence). V lost 7 bases and J lost 2, with 12 bases in between. The DNA for the CDR3 is TGTGCCAGTAAGGTGGGACATACCTACAATGAGCAGTTCTTC. Its translation is CASKVGHTYNEQFF.

This chain joins TRBV19 and TRBJ1-6; tentatively, D is TRBD1 (6 bases). This CDR3 is 16 amino acids long. V was shortened by 0 bases and J by 7 bases, with 13 bases between the two germline ends. CDR1 and CDR2 from the germline V gene are LNHDA and SQIVND (reference sequence). The CDR3 DNA follows: TGTGCCAGTAGTATAGAGGGGGCGCGACGGAATTCACCCCTCCACTTT. Its protein is CASSIEGARRNSPLHF.

The chain uses TRBV6-5 and TRBJ1-3, with 7 nucleotides matching TRBD1. CDR3 length: 16 residues. Trimming removed 3 bases from V and 0 bases from J; junction bases left unmatched: 5. Germline V CDR1 and CDR2: MNHEY, SVGAGI. CDR3 nucleotides: TGTGCCAGCAGTTATACGACAGGGATCTCTGGAAACACCATATATTTT. Amino acids: CASSYTTGISGNTIYF.

About this clone: The sample has other DNA sequences that encode this CDR3 too. The chain joins TRBV9 to TRBJ1-5, with D hard to call. In germline, CDR1 is SGDLS, CDR2 YYNGEE. Trimming left V 0 bases short and J 4 bases short, with 8 bases between. The CDR3 is 14 residues long. The CDR3 loop reads CASSVGVGNQPQHF. CDR3 bases: TGTGCCAGCAGCGTAGGGGTGGGGAATCAGCCCCAGCATTTT.